This T cell receptor beta chain was recovered during a study of shared clonotypes between healthy human individuals. In this sample, this clone turned up a few times. Genomic DNA from each subset was divided evenly over several immunoSEQ plates. TCRdb's table, derived via immunoSEQ multiplex PCR, lists solely in-frame clones and lacks some. The sample has approximately 460,000 clones, roughly three quarters seen once. Every one of the donors was a Caucasian adult that lived in Nashville, Tennessee. The junction had 20 bases not matched to a gene; V was cut back by 5 bases and J by 5 bases. Per the germline V gene, CDR1 is SGHTA and CDR2 is FQGTGA. CDR3 length: 20 residues.

The rearrangement uses TRBV7-3 and TRBJ2-1; 11 nucleotides align to TRBD2. The TCR was taken from a middle-aged woman in good health. Some clones in this sample may be carry-over from other donors' samples. The sample comprised PBMCs. The CDR3 DNA sequence: TGTGCCAGCAGCCCCCGCCAACTAGCGGGAGTAGTGGGAGGGAACAATGAGCAGTTCTTC. It is translated as CASSPRQLAGVVGGNNEQFF. The full variable domain, with the rest looked up from reference TRBV7-3 and TRBJ2-1, is GAGVSQTPSNKVTEKGKYVELRCDPISGHTALYWYRQSLGQGPEFLIYFQGTGAADDSGLPNDRFFAVRPEGSVSTLKIQRTERGDSAVYLCASSPRQLAGVVGGNNEQFFGPGTRLTVL.